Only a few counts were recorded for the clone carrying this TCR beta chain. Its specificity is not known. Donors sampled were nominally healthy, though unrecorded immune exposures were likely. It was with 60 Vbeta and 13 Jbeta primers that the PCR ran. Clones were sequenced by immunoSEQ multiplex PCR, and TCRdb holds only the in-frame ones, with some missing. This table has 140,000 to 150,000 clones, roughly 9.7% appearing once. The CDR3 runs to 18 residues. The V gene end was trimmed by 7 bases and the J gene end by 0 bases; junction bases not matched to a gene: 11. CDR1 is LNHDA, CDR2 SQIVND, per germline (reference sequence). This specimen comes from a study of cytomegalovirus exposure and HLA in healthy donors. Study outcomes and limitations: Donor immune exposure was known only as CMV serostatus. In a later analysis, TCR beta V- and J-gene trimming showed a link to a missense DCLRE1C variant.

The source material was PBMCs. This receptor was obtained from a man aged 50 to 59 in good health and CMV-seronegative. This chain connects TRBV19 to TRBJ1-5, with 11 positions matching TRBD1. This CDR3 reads CASIPGTGGSYSNQPQHF. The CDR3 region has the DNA TGTGCCAGTATCCCCGGGACAGGGGGATCATATAGCAATCAGCCCCAGCATTTT.